The clone carrying this T cell receptor beta chain was counted many times. The antigen remains undetermined. The entry originates in a study of early T cells in non-severe SARS-CoV-2 infection. Unique molecular identifiers tagged individual cDNA molecules. TCRdb fed the 5' RACE reads into MiXCR, producing one record per CDR3 protein. The sample yields more than 35,000 distinct CDR3 sequences, roughly 5.6% seen once. Study-level points and caveats: Lookups in VDJdb leaned toward anti-spike CD8 responses and missed private and CD4 specificities.

V was clipped by 3 bases and J by 6 bases, with 15 bases between them. Per germline, CDR1 SGHKS and CDR2 YYEKEE (reference sequence). This CDR3 is built from 14 residues. This TCR derives from an adult who was a healthcare worker with PCR-confirmed SARS-CoV-2 infection or an uninfected control (not recorded which). Sequencing was done on a sample of whole blood. This chain links TRBV5-5 with TRBJ1-1, with a tentative D call TRBD1 (5 bases). The CDR3 sequence is CASSSTGTWAEAFF. The CDR3 nucleotides read TGTGCCAGCAGCTCTACCGGGACTTGGGCTGAAGCTTTCTTT.